This T cell receptor (beta chain) was identified during a study of blood T cell repertoires in COVID-19. Libraries were prepared by immunoSEQ multiplex PCR; TCRdb keeps only in-frame clonotypes and omits some of them. The table has about 44,000 clones, about 86% seen once; the top ten hold 35% to 50%. This receptor was taken from a human donor in a cohort sampled during active COVID-19. Material: peripheral blood.

As DNA, the CDR3 is TGTGCCAGCAGCTTACAGGACAGGGGGCGGACCGGGGAGCTGTTTTTT. It is translated as CASSLQDRGRTGELFF. The V call is TRBV7-8, the J call TRBJ2-2, with 11 bases that match TRBD1. Germline-derived CDR1 and CDR2 are SGHVS and FQNEAQ. Germline trimming cut 2 bases from V and 5 bases from J; bases unmatched to any gene: 4. This CDR3 spans 16 amino acids.